The 20 T cell receptor beta chains given below trace back to one sample, sequenced in a study of shared clonotypes between healthy human individuals. CD45RO-negative CD8 cells positively selected for CCR7 made up the naive population, which excluded terminally differentiated effector memory CD45RA+ cells. Method: immunoSEQ multiplex PCR; TCRdb's copy keeps in-frame clones and lacks some. The top ten hold about 1.7% of the sample, which has roughly 2,000,000 clones, 80% to 95% seen once. Sequencing was performed on naive CD8+ T cells from PBMCs. Receptor source: a man between 18 and 29 years old in good health. Some clones in this sample may be carry-over from other donors' samples.

V usage is TRBV28 and J usage is TRBJ2-5; 7 bases map to TRBD2. The CDR3 loop spans 14 amino acids. Germline V gene lookup returns CDR1 MDHEN and CDR2 SYDVKM. Trimming took 5 bases from V and 4 from J; bases not matched to a gene: 7. CDR3 loop: CASSLQRDPETQYF. In DNA, the CDR3 is TGTGCCAGCAGTCTTCAGCGGGACCCAGAGACCCAGTACTTC.

The chain combines TRBV19 with TRBJ2-2, with D hard to call. The CDR3 length is 13 residues. Germline V lookup: CDR1 LNHDA, CDR2 SQIVND (reference sequence). The ends were cut back, 0 bases at V and 5 bases at J, with 4 bases in the middle. The DNA for the CDR3 is TGTGCCAGTAGTATAGATCGAACCGGGGAGCTGTTTTTT. Translation gives CASSIDRTGELFF.

This clone was observed a single time. J is TRBJ2-3 and V is TRBV28; a possible D gene is TRBD1 (6 bases). V gave up 6 bases and J gave up 0 bases, with 19 bases separating them. The CDR3 has 17 amino acids. Germline CDR1 reads MDHEN; CDR2 reads SYDVKM. CDR3: CASRQMGAGLSTDTQYF. The CDR3 DNA reads as TGTGCCAGCAGACAAATGGGGGCTGGTCTAAGCACAGATACGCAGTATTTT.

The sample holds one count of this clone. V and J are TRBV4-3 and TRBJ1-3; tentative D call: TRBD1 (5 bases). V gave up 3 bases and J gave up 0 bases, with 21 bases separating them. The CDR3 spans 19 residues. From germline, CDR1 is LGHNA and CDR2 YSLEER. The CDR3 DNA sequence: TGCGCCAGCAGCCACCTATCGGGAATGACAGACTACTCTGGAAACACCATATATTTT. Amino acid sequence: CASSHLSGMTDYSGNTIYF.

The J gene is TRBJ2-1, the V gene TRBV9, with D unclear. Germline assignment: CDR1 SGDLS and CDR2 YYNGEE. V was shortened by 5 bases and J by 12 bases, with 12 bases between the two germline ends. The CDR3 totals 11 residues. CDR3 residues: CASSDLNRQFF. DNA for the CDR3: TGTGCCAGCAGTGATTTAAATAGGCAGTTCTTC.

On this clone itself: The sample holds other DNA sequences that translate to the same CDR3. This sequence joins TRBV6-5 and TRBJ2-2; D uncertain. The CDR3 totals 12 residues. The germline V gene has CDR1 MNHEY and CDR2 SVGAGI. Deletions cut 0 bases from V and 5 bases from J, with 1 base between. In DNA form, the CDR3 reads TGTGCCAGCAGTTACTCGACCGGGGAGCTGTTTTTT. Translated: CASSYSTGELFF.

In the case of this clone: Other DNA sequences in the same sample also yield this CDR3. The rearrangement links TRBV5-1 to TRBJ2-7; 8 positions agree with TRBD1. CDR1 SGHRS and CDR2 YFSETQ come from the germline V gene. The J segment lost 3 bases and the V segment lost 5 bases, leaving 4 bases of the junction unmatched. The CDR3 covers 13 residues. CDR3 nucleotide sequence: TGCGCCAGCAGAAGGACAGGGAACTACGAGCAGTACTTC. It is translated as CASRRTGNYEQYF.

The rearrangement joins TRBV7-9 to TRBJ1-2, with a possible D match to TRBD1 (6 bases). Per germline, CDR1 SEHNR and CDR2 FQNEAQ (reference sequence). This CDR3 spans 12 amino acids. Trimming cost V 8 bases and J 4 bases, with 11 bases left between them. The CDR3 DNA is TGTGCCAGCCAAAGGGGGGCCTATGGCTACACCTTC. Protein sequence: CASQRGAYGYTF.

The chain couples TRBV14 to TRBJ1-2; 7 positions match TRBD1. The germline V gene encodes CDR1 SGHDN and CDR2 FVKESK. With 5 bases clipped from V and 8 bases from J, the junction kept 5 bases outside the gene matches. This CDR3 is 12 amino acids long. In DNA, the CDR3 is TGTGCCAGCAGCTCTTACAGGGGAGGCTACACCTTC. Encoded protein: CASSSYRGGYTF.

This clone turned up a few times. The sample has other DNA sequences that encode this CDR3 too. V is TRBV27 and J is TRBJ1-1; unclear D gene. The CDR3 totals 13 residues. V was pared by 3 bases and J by 0 bases, with 5 bases between. The germline V gene has CDR1 MNHEY and CDR2 SMNVEV (reference sequence). The CDR3 spells CASSLVMNTEAFF. The DNA for the CDR3 is TGTGCCAGCAGTTTGGTTATGAACACTGAAGCTTTCTTT.

The chain links TRBV7-6 to TRBJ2-7; 7 bases fit TRBD2. The V and J ends lost 5 bases and 3 bases, in that order; junction bases with no gene match: 4. CDR3 length equals 13 residues. Germline-derived CDR1 and CDR2 are SGHVS and FNYEAQ. Here the CDR3 DNA reads TGTGCCAGCAGCCTTACTAGCGACTACGAGCAGTACTTC. Amino acid sequence: CASSLTSDYEQYF. Supplemented by reference TRBV7-6 and TRBJ2-7, the full variable domain reads GAGVSQSPRYKVTKRGQDVALRCDPISGHVSLYWYRQALGQGPEFLTYFNYEAQQDKSGLPNDRFSAERPEGSISTLTIQRTEQRDSAMYRCASSLTSDYEQYFGPGTRLTVT.

This chain connects TRBV30 to TRBJ2-7; 8 bases agree with TRBD1. V lost 3 bases to trimming and J lost 2 bases; unmatched junction nucleotides: 9. The CDR3 consists of 15 residues. Germline V lookup: CDR1 GTSNPN, CDR2 SVGIG (reference sequence). Here the CDR3 reads CAWSTKPGQAYEQYF. In nucleotides, the CDR3 is TGTGCCTGGAGCACTAAACCGGGACAGGCCTACGAGCAGTACTTC.

V gene TRBV27 combines with J gene TRBJ2-5, with 13 bases that match TRBD2. Trimming at V came to 3 bases and at J to 5 bases, leaving 6 bases not matched to a gene. The CDR3 sequence is 16 residues long. Germline CDR1 and CDR2: MNHEY and SMNVEV (reference sequence). The CDR3 protein is CASSFGLAGARETQYF. The CDR3 bases are TGTGCCAGCAGTTTCGGACTAGCGGGAGCTCGGGAGACCCAGTACTTC.

This chain uses TRBV19 with TRBJ2-3; D is perhaps TRBD1 (6 bases). This CDR3 spans 15 amino acids. The V gene lost 4 bases and the J gene lost 1 base, with 12 bases spanning the gap. CDR1 is LNHDA and CDR2 is SQIVND in the germline V gene (reference sequence). CDR3 loop: CASSKQGGGTDTQYF. CDR3 coding DNA: TGTGCCAGTAGTAAACAAGGGGGAGGCACAGATACGCAGTATTTT.

This chain connects TRBV19 to TRBJ2-7, with D perhaps matching TRBD1 (6 bases). CDR3 length equals 12 residues. Germline V gene lookup returns CDR1 LNHDA and CDR2 SQIVND (reference sequence). V was clipped by 4 bases and J by 5 bases, with 9 bases between them. DNA of the CDR3: TGTGCCAGTAGTACAGGGGCCCACGAGCAGTACTTC. It yields the protein CASSTGAHEQYF. Full variable domain (remainder filled in from reference TRBV19 and TRBJ2-7): DGGITQSPKYLFRKEGQNVTLSCEQNLNHDAMYWYRQDPGQGLRLIYYSQIVNDFQKGDIAEGYSVSREKKESFPLTVTSAQKNPTAFYLCASSTGAHEQYFGPGTRLTVT.

The chain links TRBV6-4 to TRBJ1-5; the match to TRBD1 covers 10 bases. Germline values: CDR1 MRHNA, CDR2 SNTAGT. V lost 10 bases to trimming and J lost 6 bases; unmatched junction nucleotides: 6. The CDR3 length is 13 residues. This CDR3 reads CATGTGVGQPQHF. The CDR3 coding sequence is TGTGCCACCGGGACAGGGGTGGGTCAGCCCCAGCATTTT.

The V and J genes are TRBV7-9 and TRBJ2-2; TRBD2 matches at 7 bases. Germline V gene lookup returns CDR1 SEHNR and CDR2 FQNEAQ (reference sequence). This CDR3 is 19 amino acids long. The trim removed 2 bases at V and 5 bases at J, leaving 17 bases unmatched. The CDR3 sequence: CASSLNGPVERGRTGELFF. As DNA, the CDR3 is TGTGCCAGCAGCTTAAACGGCCCAGTTGAGCGGGGAAGGACCGGGGAGCTGTTTTTT. The full variable domain, in which reference TRBV7-9 and TRBJ2-2 provide the parts outside the CDR3, is DTGVSQNPRHKITKRGQNVTFRCDPISEHNRLYWYRQTLGQGPEFLTYFQNEAQLEKSRLLSDRFSAERPKGSFSTLEIQRTEQGDSAMYLCASSLNGPVERGRTGELFFGEGSRLTVL.

The genes are TRBV10-2 and TRBJ2-7; D may be TRBD1 (6 bases). The V gene lost 4 bases and the J gene lost 3 bases, with 10 bases spanning the gap. Germline CDR1 WSHSY, CDR2 SAAADI. The CDR3 runs to 13 residues. In DNA, the CDR3 is TGCGCCAGCAGTGTTGGGACAAACTACGAGCAGTACTTC. Amino acid sequence: CASSVGTNYEQYF.

The rearrangement links TRBV19 to TRBJ1-1; 10 bases fit TRBD1. V shed 3 bases and J 6 bases; nucleotides not matched to a gene: 4. Per germline, CDR1 LNHDA and CDR2 SQIVND (reference sequence). The CDR3 sequence is 14 residues long. The CDR3 region is CASSMGTGVAEAFF. The CDR3 nucleotides are TGTGCCAGTAGTATGGGGACAGGGGTGGCTGAAGCTTTCTTT.

This clone has a single count. This chain uses TRBV28 with TRBJ1-1; TRBD1 agrees at 7 bases. Germline V gene lookup returns CDR1 MDHEN and CDR2 SYDVKM. V gave up 6 bases and J gave up 4 bases; unmatched junction bases: 11. This CDR3 has 15 amino acids. The CDR3 sequence is CASRGHRGRITEAFF. The CDR3 region has the DNA TGTGCCAGCAGGGGACACAGGGGTCGGATCACTGAAGCTTTCTTT.